This entry is about one T cell receptor beta chain. The antigen remains undetermined. These data are taken from a study of cytomegalovirus exposure and HLA in healthy donors. Primers for the PCR totalled 60 Vbeta and 13 Jbeta. This table comes from immunoSEQ multiplex PCR, and its TCRdb copy is limited to in-frame clones, with some not included. Here the sample spans more than 150,000 clones, around 80% being singletons. The study's findings and limits: The study listed roughly 160 cytomegalovirus-associated TCR beta chains. A few chains tied to CMV proved CMV antigen-specific in vitro. Later work found most CMV-associated TCR beta chains apparently HLA-restricted.

Specimen: PBMCs. The TCR originated in a girl between 10 and 17 years old in good health and CMV-seropositive.

In DNA, the CDR3 is TGCGCCAGCAGCTCCGGATGGCGGGACAGGGGCCTGACTAATGAAAAACTGTTTTTT. Protein sequence: CASSSGWRDRGLTNEKLFF. V is TRBV5-1 and J is TRBJ1-4, with 10 bases identical to TRBD1. This CDR3 region has 19 residues. CDR1 is SGHRS, CDR2 YFSETQ, per germline. The J segment lost 2 bases and the V segment lost 3 bases, leaving 13 bases of the junction unmatched.